This TCR beta chain derives from a study of shared T cell receptors in the human thymus. With V trimmed by 5 bases and J by 2 bases, 3 bases remained unmatched. This CDR3 has 14 amino acids. Germline values: CDR1 SGHNT, CDR2 YYREEE (reference sequence). A remark on this clone: The sample holds other DNA sequences that translate to the same CDR3.

Some clones are missing from TCRdb's copy, which holds only in-frame ones; the method was immunoSEQ multiplex PCR. This table holds hundreds of thousands of clones, over 75% found once. A further study also used this sample, focusing on human thymus T cells. According to that study: Resections that were taken during corrective heart surgery supplied the thymus tissue. V and J genes seemed to be used with bias in thymic and blood repertoires.

This receptor was obtained from a boy under three years old with a congenital heart defect. The J gene is TRBJ2-7, the V gene TRBV5-4, with TRBD1 identical over 11 bases. Sequenced: thymocytes. The CDR3 region is CASSPGQGAYEQYF. The CDR3 DNA is TGTGCCAGCAGTCCGGGACAGGGGGCCTACGAGCAGTACTTC. The whole variable domain, filled in from reference TRBV5-4 and TRBJ2-7, reads ETGVTQSPTHLIKTRGQQVTLRCSSQSGHNTVSWYQQALGQGPQFIFQYYREEENGRGNFPPRFSGLQFPNYSSELNVNALELDDSALYLCASSPGQGAYEQYFGPGTRLTVT.